This passage covers 30 T cell receptor beta chains from one sample sequenced in a study of cytomegalovirus exposure and HLA in healthy donors. This PCR relied on a set of 60 Vbeta primers and 13 Jbeta primers. Produced via immunoSEQ multiplex PCR; TCRdb's table is partial and in-frame only. The sample lists 200,000 to 250,000 clones; about 84% were seen once. The source material was PBMCs. These receptors were collected from a human donor in good health.

This clone was detected only once. The chain joins TRBV5-6 to TRBJ2-4, with 14 positions matching TRBD2. Trimming removed 4 bases from V and 0 bases from J; junction bases left unmatched: 6. CDR3 length: 18 residues. Germline values: CDR1 SGHDT, CDR2 YYEEEE. This CDR3 is CASSGGLAGALAKNIQYF. The CDR3 DNA follows: TGTGCCAGCAGCGGGGGACTAGCGGGAGCCCTAGCCAAAAACATTCAGTACTTC.

The chain couples TRBV5-1 to TRBJ2-2; TRBD2 agrees at 11 bases. The V gene's germline CDR1 is SGHRS and CDR2 YFSETQ. There are 17 residues in the CDR3. J gave up 0 bases and V 4 bases, and 5 bases lay outside the gene matches. The CDR3 spells CASSPIAGGTNTGELFF. CDR3 sequence (DNA): TGCGCCAGCAGCCCTATAGCGGGAGGGACGAACACCGGGGAGCTGTTTTTT.

The gene calls are TRBV4-2 and TRBJ2-1; 8 bases are a match to TRBD2. CDR1 and CDR2 (germline): LGHNA, YNFKEQ. The trim removed 0 bases at V and 15 bases at J, leaving 13 bases unmatched. This CDR3 is built from 15 residues. The DNA of the CDR3 is TGTGCCAGCAGCCAAGAGCTTAGCGGGGTAATGCCTAGGTTCTTC. Its translation is CASSQELSGVMPRFF.

The chain joins TRBV28 to TRBJ2-1; TRBD2 matches 10 bases. The CDR3 consists of 14 residues. Germline values: CDR1 MDHEN, CDR2 SYDVKM. Germline trimming cut 7 bases from V and 5 bases from J; bases unmatched to any gene: 5. The CDR3: CASTVAGGNNEQFF. The DNA for the CDR3 is TGTGCCAGCACGGTAGCGGGAGGAAACAATGAGCAGTTCTTC.

This chain uses TRBV28 with TRBJ1-4; 7 bases are a match to TRBD1. The CDR3 is made up of 14 amino acids. V lost 4 bases to trimming and J lost 6 bases; unmatched junction nucleotides: 5. Germline values: CDR1 MDHEN, CDR2 SYDVKM. The CDR3 nucleotides read TGTGCCAGCAGTTCAGGGGGATCGGATGAAAAACTGTTTTTT. This sequence encodes CASSSGGSDEKLFF.

This clone was seen only once. The chain has TRBV4-3 and TRBJ2-7, with 10 bases identical to TRBD2. CDR1 LGHNA and CDR2 YSLEER come from the germline V gene. Trimming removed 1 base from V and 1 base from J; junction bases left unmatched: 10. This CDR3 is 18 amino acids long. CDR3 protein: CASSQGTSGTYNSYEQYF. Written as DNA, the CDR3 is TGCGCCAGCAGCCAAGGTACTAGCGGGACGTATAATTCCTACGAGCAGTACTTC.

This rearrangement joins TRBV2 to TRBJ1-5; D gene unclear. Germline-derived CDR1 and CDR2 are SNHLY and FYNNEI. Trimming pared 2 bases from V and 7 bases from J, leaving 9 bases between. The CDR3 is 13 residues long. CDR3 protein: CASSENPQQPQHF. DNA for the CDR3: TGTGCCAGCAGTGAAAACCCACAGCAGCCCCAGCATTTT.

The chain has TRBV29-1 and TRBJ2-7; 15 nucleotides line up with TRBD2. V lost 3 bases to trimming and J lost 4 bases; unmatched junction nucleotides: 1. The CDR3 sequence is 14 residues long. Germline CDR1 reads SQVTM; CDR2 reads ANQGSEA. This chain's CDR3 is CSVDGTSGRYEQYF. The DNA for the CDR3 is TGCAGCGTTGATGGGACTAGCGGGAGGTACGAGCAGTACTTC.

This chain joins TRBV18 and TRBJ1-4, with 8 positions matching TRBD1. J lost 5 bases, V lost 0 bases, and 5 bases had no gene match. Germline V lookup: CDR1 KGHSH, CDR2 LQKENI. The CDR3 loop spans 16 amino acids. This chain's CDR3 is CASSPPGTGGNEKLFF. CDR3 sequence (DNA): TGTGCCAGCTCACCACCCGGGACAGGAGGGAATGAAAAACTGTTTTTT. Based on the CDR3 plus reference TRBV18 and TRBJ1-4, the full variable domain is NAGVMQNPRHLVRRRGQEARLRCSPMKGHSHVYWYRQLPEEGLKFMVYLQKENIIDESGMPKERFSAEFPKEGPSILRIQQVVRGDSAAYFCASSPPGTGGNEKLFFGSGTQLSVL.

For the CDR3, the DNA is TGTGCCTGGAGTCTTAGTGGGGGACTAGCCTACAATGAGCAGTTCTTC. It specifies CAWSLSGGLAYNEQFF. The genes are TRBV30 and TRBJ2-1; 8 nucleotides agree with TRBD2. The CDR3 is made up of 16 amino acids. Germline V gene lookup returns CDR1 GTSNPN and CDR2 SVGIG (reference sequence). Losses at the gene ends were 2 bases for V and 2 bases for J; bases not matched to a gene: 8.

The chain combines TRBV18 with TRBJ2-2; a weak D match, TRBD1 (6 bases). Trimming left V 5 bases short and J 4 bases short, with 8 bases between. The CDR3 runs 13 residues. Germline CDR1 is KGHSH and CDR2 is LQKENI. The CDR3 DNA reads as TGTGCCAGCTCAACGGACAGCACCGGGGAGCTGTTTTTT. It translates to CASSTDSTGELFF.

The chain combines TRBV5-6 with TRBJ1-5, with D hard to call. This CDR3 comprises 15 residues. V was trimmed by 2 bases and J by 6 bases, leaving 15 bases between them. Germline CDR1 SGHDT, CDR2 YYEEEE. This CDR3 is CASSFSLTPAQPQHF. The CDR3 DNA sequence: TGTGCCAGCAGCTTTAGCTTAACCCCAGCTCAGCCCCAGCATTTT.

V usage is TRBV18 and J usage is TRBJ1-2; the match to TRBD1 covers 7 bases. V shed 6 bases and J 4 bases; nucleotides not matched to a gene: 5. This CDR3 comprises 13 residues. Per the germline V gene, CDR1 is KGHSH and CDR2 is LQKENI. As DNA, the CDR3 is TGTGCCAGCTCCCCTGACAGGGCCTATGGCTACACCTTC. Translating it yields CASSPDRAYGYTF.

As regards this clone: In the same sample, other DNA sequences code for this CDR3. The rearrangement links TRBV7-9 to TRBJ2-2; a weak D match, TRBD2 (6 bases). Trimming cost V 3 bases and J 5 bases, with 7 bases left between them. The CDR3 covers 13 residues. Germline V gene data show CDR1 as SEHNR and CDR2 as FQNEAQ (reference sequence). The CDR3 sequence is CASSLGGTGELFF. Written as DNA, the CDR3 is TGTGCCAGCAGCTTGGGGGGAACCGGGGAGCTGTTTTTT.

V and J are TRBV30 and TRBJ2-5; D is unresolved. The CDR3 runs 13 residues. The germline V and J ends were trimmed by 2 bases and 2 bases, with 9 bases remaining between them. Germline V CDR1 and CDR2: GTSNPN, SVGIG (reference sequence). The CDR3 region has the DNA TGTGCCTGGAGTTCCGGAGTACAAGAGACCCAGTACTTC. Its translation: CAWSSGVQETQYF. Combining the CDR3 with reference TRBV30 and TRBJ2-5 gives the whole variable domain SQTIHQWPATLVQPVGSPLSLECTVEGTSNPNLYWYRQAAGRGLQLLFYSVGIGQISSEVPQNLSASRPQDRQFILSSKKLLLSDSGFYLCAWSSGVQETQYFGPGTRLLVL.

The chain recombines TRBV9 with TRBJ1-1; no reliable D call. Germline-derived CDR1 and CDR2 are SGDLS and YYNGEE. The CDR3 spans 15 residues. The V gene lost 4 bases and the J gene lost 0 bases, with 13 bases spanning the gap. CDR3 coding DNA: TGTGCCAGCAGCCCTGACCGGAGTGTGAACACTGAAGCTTTCTTT. Protein: CASSPDRSVNTEAFF.

The count of this clone is one. The V gene is TRBV30, the J gene TRBJ2-7, with 15 bases fitting TRBD2. Germline V CDR1 and CDR2: GTSNPN, SVGIG (reference sequence). CDR3 length equals 16 residues. The trim removed 3 bases at V and 9 bases at J, leaving 12 bases unmatched. The CDR3 DNA reads as TGTGCCTGGAGGCTTCCCGGGACTAGCGGGAGGCGGGGGCAGTACTTC. Translation: CAWRLPGTSGRRGQYF.

The CDR3 is CASSSPVTFNYGYTF. The CDR3 nucleotides read TGTGCCAGCAGTTCGCCAGTTACCTTTAACTATGGCTACACCTTC. The chain couples TRBV28 to TRBJ1-2; no reliable D call. This CDR3 comprises 15 residues. Deletions cut 4 bases from V and 1 base from J, with 13 bases between. Germline values: CDR1 MDHEN, CDR2 SYDVKM.

V is TRBV7-9 and J is TRBJ2-1; 12 nucleotides match TRBD2. J gave up 1 base and V 6 bases, and 7 bases lay outside the gene matches. Per germline, CDR1 SEHNR and CDR2 FQNEAQ (reference sequence). The CDR3 has 17 amino acids. The CDR3 spells CASRDRLAGASYNEQFF. CDR3 DNA sequence: TGTGCCAGCAGAGATAGACTAGCGGGAGCATCCTACAATGAGCAGTTCTTC.

This clone was detected once. CDR3: CASSRQGVRHYSGNTIYF. The DNA for the CDR3 is TGTGCCAGCAGCCGACAGGGTGTACGACACTACTCTGGAAACACCATATATTTT. This chain joins TRBV11-2 and TRBJ1-3, with TRBD1 matching over 7 bases. Germline assignment: CDR1 SGHAT and CDR2 FQNNGV. This CDR3 is built from 18 residues. Trimming removed 5 bases from V and 0 bases from J; junction bases left unmatched: 13.

The genes are TRBV14 and TRBJ2-7; D is possibly TRBD2 (6 bases). Germline loops: CDR1 SGHDN, CDR2 FVKESK. CDR3 length: 13 amino acids. Trimming cost V 6 bases and J 0 bases, with 9 bases left between them. The chain's CDR3 is CASRSTSSYEQYF. The CDR3 bases are TGTGCCAGCAGATCGACTAGCTCCTACGAGCAGTACTTC.

Only a few counts were recorded for this clone. The chain recombines TRBV9 with TRBJ2-7; D is perhaps TRBD1 (5 bases). Germline-derived CDR1 and CDR2 are SGDLS and YYNGEE. The CDR3 sequence is 15 residues long. Between the trimmed V and J ends, which lost 0 bases and 0 bases, there was a span of 10 bases. The DNA of the CDR3 is TGTGCCAGCAGCGTAGCCCAGGGAAACTCCTACGAGCAGTACTTC. Amino acids: CASSVAQGNSYEQYF.

The rearrangement joins TRBV11-3 to TRBJ2-3, with D maybe TRBD2 (5 bases). Germline CDR1 reads SGHNT; CDR2 reads YENEEA. V was cut by 2 bases and J by 2 bases, with 8 bases left in between. The CDR3 covers 14 residues. The CDR3 DNA is TGTGCCAGCAGCTTAACAGCGGCCACAGATACGCAGTATTTT. It codes for CASSLTAATDTQYF.

The rearrangement joins TRBV6-6 to TRBJ2-3; TRBD1 aligns across 9 bases. Germline V gene data show CDR1 as MNHNY and CDR2 as SVGAGI (reference sequence). This CDR3 has 14 amino acids. J lost 4 bases, V lost 3 bases, and 2 bases had no gene match. The CDR3 reads CASSYGTGSDTQYF. The CDR3 DNA follows: TGTGCCAGCAGTTATGGGACAGGGTCAGATACGCAGTATTTT.

As to this clone: The same CDR3 arises from other DNA sequences in this sample as well. The chain joins TRBV6-5 to TRBJ2-5; a possible D gene is TRBD2 (6 bases). This CDR3 contains 13 residues. CDR1 and CDR2 from the germline V gene are MNHEY and SVGAGI. Between the trimmed V and J ends, which lost 2 bases and 4 bases, there was a span of 8 bases. CDR3 residues: CASSYVGGETQYF. The CDR3, as DNA: TGTGCCAGCAGTTACGTGGGGGGAGAGACCCAGTACTTC.

The chain recombines TRBV11-2 with TRBJ2-7; TRBD1 aligns across 9 bases. This CDR3 spans 15 amino acids. Germline V gene sequence: CDR1 SGHAT, CDR2 FQNNGV. V was pared by 3 bases and J by 8 bases, with 11 bases of the junction left unmatched. The DNA of the CDR3 is TGTGCCAGCAGCTTCGGGACAGGGACAACTACGAAGCAGTACTTC. Translated, it gives CASSFGTGTTTKQYF.

This chain links TRBV9 with TRBJ1-3; 8 bases are a match to TRBD1. Germline lookup yields CDR1 SGDLS and CDR2 YYNGEE. There are 16 residues in the CDR3. Unmatched junction bases numbered 2, after V lost 0 bases and J lost 0 bases. This CDR3 reads CASSVGGQDSGNTIYF. The CDR3 nucleotides read TGTGCCAGCAGCGTAGGGGGACAGGACTCTGGAAACACCATATATTTT.

This CDR3 is CASSLMTGANEQFF. CDR3 nucleotide sequence: TGTGCCAGCAGCCTGATGACGGGAGCGAATGAGCAGTTCTTC. The chain links TRBV5-6 to TRBJ2-1, with D maybe TRBD2 (6 bases). The CDR3 spans 14 residues. V gave up 4 bases and J gave up 7 bases, with 15 bases separating them. Germline CDR1 reads SGHDT; CDR2 reads YYEEEE.

This CDR3 reads CASSLYGRDDQPQHF. The CDR3 coding sequence is TGTGCCAGCAGTTTATACGGCAGGGATGATCAGCCCCAGCATTTT. This chain joins TRBV28 and TRBJ1-5; the D gene is possibly TRBD1 (5 bases). This CDR3 comprises 15 residues. In germline, CDR1 is MDHEN, CDR2 SYDVKM. Deletions cut 1 base from V and 5 bases from J, with 12 bases between. Using reference TRBV28 and TRBJ1-5 for the parts outside the CDR3, the full variable domain is DVKVTQSSRYLVKRTGEKVFLECVQDMDHENMFWYRQDPGLGLRLIYFSYDVKMKEKGDIPEGYSVSREKKERFSLILESASTNQTSMYLCASSLYGRDDQPQHFGDGTRLSIL.

The chain joins TRBV4-2 to TRBJ1-4, with 7 bases matching TRBD1. This CDR3 contains 17 residues. Trimming took 0 bases from V and 4 from J; bases not matched to a gene: 8. CDR1 and CDR2 (germline): LGHNA, YNFKEQ. For the CDR3, the DNA is TGTGCCAGCAGCCAAGAAGGGGGGAGACAGGGTAATGAAAAACTGTTTTTT. Its translation is CASSQEGGRQGNEKLFF.